The 24 T cell receptor beta chains below all came from one sample that was sequenced in a study of Ad26.COV2.S vaccination and SARS-CoV-2 variants. The table came from immunoSEQ multiplex PCR; TCRdb's copy has only in-frame clones and leaves some out. The sample records about 350,000 clones, 90% to 95% being singletons. The starting material was peripheral blood, obtained after recovery from COVID-19. These receptors were collected from a human donor who had recovered from COVID-19.

This clone was detected only a few times. The chain employs TRBV27 and TRBJ1-5; D is possibly TRBD1 (6 bases). The V gene's germline CDR1 is MNHEY and CDR2 SMNVEV (reference sequence). This CDR3 is built from 13 residues. Trimming left V 6 bases short and J 4 bases short, with 10 bases between. The CDR3 loop is CASSPTGNQPQHF. CDR3 bases: TGTGCCAGCAGCCCGACAGGTAATCAGCCCCAGCATTTT.

The chain recombines TRBV14 with TRBJ2-1; 8 bases map to TRBD1. J was trimmed by 9 bases and V by 0 bases; bases with no gene match: 10. Germline V gene lookup returns CDR1 SGHDN and CDR2 FVKESK. The CDR3 is made up of 16 amino acids. CDR3 coding DNA: TGTGCCAGCAGCCAAGACTGGACAGGGCTCCGCGGTGAGCAGTTCTTC. Translated, it gives CASSQDWTGLRGEQFF. Using reference TRBV14 and TRBJ2-1 for the parts outside the CDR3, the full variable domain is EAGVTQFPSHSVIEKGQTVTLRCDPISGHDNLYWYRRVMGKEIKFLLHFVKESKQDESGMPNNRFLAERTGGTYSTLKVQPAELEDSGVYFCASSQDWTGLRGEQFFGPGTRLTVL.

CDR3 amino acids: CASSSYGGETQYF. The CDR3 DNA is TGCGCCAGCAGTTCTTATGGTGGAGAGACCCAGTACTTC. This chain uses TRBV5-1 with TRBJ2-5; unclear D gene. V lost 5 bases, J lost 4 bases, and 12 bases lay in between. The CDR3 sequence is 13 residues long. CDR1 and CDR2 (germline): SGHRS, YFSETQ.

V usage is TRBV19 and J usage is TRBJ2-1; 8 bases are shared with TRBD2. V lost 11 bases, J lost 2 bases, and 20 bases stayed unmatched. The CDR3 length is 18 residues. The V gene's germline CDR1 is LNHDA and CDR2 SQIVND (reference sequence). CDR3 coding DNA: TGTGCCGCCTCACGATTCGGGGGGGCCAGGATTACCTACAATGAGCAGTTCTTC. Its translation is CAASRFGGARITYNEQFF.

The V and J genes are TRBV6-5 and TRBJ1-2, with D possibly TRBD1 on 6 matching bases. The CDR3 runs to 15 residues. The V end was cut by 6 bases, the J end by 8 bases, with 22 bases between. Germline assignment: CDR1 MNHEY and CDR2 SVGAGI. DNA for the CDR3: TGTGCCAGCAGATACGACATTGGGGGGCTGGAAGGCTACACCTTC. Translating gives CASRYDIGGLEGYTF.

The chain employs TRBV18 and TRBJ2-1; perhaps TRBD1 as D (5 bases). From germline, CDR1 is KGHSH and CDR2 LQKENI. This CDR3 is 14 amino acids long. The germline V and J ends were trimmed by 2 bases and 8 bases, with 13 bases remaining between them. CDR3 sequence: CASSPVAGLHEQFF. CDR3 in DNA: TGTGCCAGCTCACCAGTGGCAGGGCTCCATGAGCAGTTCTTC.

The chain carries TRBV6-2 or TRBV6-3 and TRBJ2-5; 7 bases are a match to TRBD2. The CDR3 spans 14 residues. Trimming took 1 base from V and 9 from J; bases not matched to a gene: 8. Per the germline V gene, CDR1 is MNHEY and CDR2 is SVGEGT. The DNA for the CDR3 is TGTGCCAGCAGTTACTTCTCATTGGGGGGGGCCCAGTACTTC. As protein: CASSYFSLGGAQYF.

V and J are TRBV19 and TRBJ2-5; unclear D gene. This CDR3 is built from 16 residues. V lost 4 bases, J lost 5 bases, and 20 bases lay in between. CDR1 is LNHDA, CDR2 SQIVND, per germline (reference sequence). Written as DNA, the CDR3 is TGTGCCAGTAGTACCCCCCGTGTGGGCCTTCGGGAGACCCAGTACTTC. Residues: CASSTPRVGLRETQYF.

The chain uses TRBV4-1 and TRBJ1-1; D unclear. With 3 bases removed from V and 0 bases from J, the gap between germline ends came to 17 bases. Germline CDR1 MGHRA, CDR2 YSYEKL. This CDR3 is built from 17 residues. CDR3 sequence (DNA): TGCGCCAGCAGCCAGCCTCAACCAAGGAAACTGAACACTGAAGCTTTCTTT. Translated: CASSQPQPRKLNTEAFF.

The chain links TRBV7-2 to TRBJ1-3; 7 nucleotides line up with TRBD1. Germline values: CDR1 SGHTA, CDR2 FQGNSA. The CDR3 totals 15 residues. The trim removed 3 bases at V and 3 bases at J, leaving 5 bases unmatched. Written as DNA, the CDR3 is TGTGCCAGCAGCTTGAACAGGGGTCGTGGAAACACCATATATTTT. Its protein product is CASSLNRGRGNTIYF.

The chain employs TRBV6-5 and TRBJ1-2; D unresolved. This CDR3 comprises 14 residues. CDR1 is MNHEY, CDR2 SVGAGI, per germline. V lost 8 bases and J lost 4, with 17 bases in between. The CDR3 DNA reads TGTGCCAGCCTAATGATAATGCCGGCCTATGGCTACACCTTC. It translates to CASLMIMPAYGYTF.

In this sample, this clone turned up once. The J gene is TRBJ2-5, the V gene TRBV7-2; TRBD2 matches at 10 bases. The CDR3 contains 16 residues. The ends lost 1 base at V and 1 base at J; junction bases unmatched: 3. Germline CDR1 is SGHTA and CDR2 is FQGNSA. CDR3 sequence: CASSLVLAGIQETQYF. The CDR3 DNA follows: TGTGCCAGCAGCTTAGTACTAGCGGGGATCCAAGAGACCCAGTACTTC.

This sequence joins TRBV24-1 and TRBJ2-6, with unresolved D. This CDR3 comprises 12 residues. V was shortened by 6 bases and J by 13 bases, with 12 bases between the two germline ends. Per the germline V gene, CDR1 is KGHDR and CDR2 is SFDVKD. CDR3 loop: CATSSGPGVLTF. CDR3 DNA: TGTGCCACCAGTTCTGGGCCTGGGGTCCTGACTTTC.

The chain couples TRBV6-5 to TRBJ1-3, with D possibly being TRBD1 (5 bases). Germline CDR1 reads MNHEY; CDR2 reads SVGAGI. The CDR3 contains 14 residues. Trimming pared 8 bases from V and 0 bases from J, leaving 11 bases between. CDR3 in DNA: TGTGCCAGCGGCGACAGCGACTCTGGAAACACCATATATTTT. Translating gives CASGDSDSGNTIYF.

The chain links TRBV7-9 to TRBJ1-2; TRBD1 matches 9 bases. This CDR3 has 14 amino acids. CDR1 SEHNR and CDR2 FQNEAQ come from the germline V gene (reference sequence). Losses at the gene ends were 3 bases for V and 2 bases for J; bases not matched to a gene: 1. The chain's CDR3 is CASSFDRGNYGYTF. The CDR3 coding sequence is TGTGCCAGCAGCTTCGACAGGGGGAACTATGGCTACACCTTC.

The chain carries TRBV5-5 and TRBJ1-1; D is possibly TRBD1 (6 bases). The germline CDR1 and CDR2 sequences are SGHKS and YYEKEE (reference sequence). CDR3 size: 14 residues. V was trimmed by 4 bases and J by 1 base, leaving 11 bases between them. The CDR3 DNA sequence: TGTGCCAGCAGCCCTCTACAGGGGAACACTGAAGCTTTCTTT. It is translated as CASSPLQGNTEAFF.

The chain links TRBV5-1 to TRBJ2-7, with TRBD1 as a possible D gene (6 bases). Between the trimmed V and J ends, which lost 4 bases and 4 bases, there was a span of 9 bases. The germline V gene encodes CDR1 SGHRS and CDR2 YFSETQ. The CDR3 runs to 12 residues. The CDR3 region is CASSVDSYEQYF. The CDR3 region has the DNA TGCGCCAGCAGCGTGGACAGTTACGAGCAGTACTTC.

The chain carries TRBV6-4 and TRBJ1-2; tentative D call: TRBD1 (5 bases). The CDR3 is 15 amino acids. Trimming left V 0 bases short and J 4 bases short, with 12 bases between. The germline V gene has CDR1 MRHNA and CDR2 SNTAGT. CDR3 loop: CASSDSGLTLYGYTF. The CDR3 nucleotides read TGTGCCAGCAGTGACTCGGGGCTGACCCTCTATGGCTACACCTTC.

This clone was seen a handful of times. The V call is TRBV5-1, the J call TRBJ1-3; no definite D call. From germline, CDR1 is SGHRS and CDR2 YFSETQ. Trimming left V 4 bases short and J 0 bases short, with 14 bases between. This CDR3 is built from 16 residues. The CDR3 DNA follows: TGCGCCAGCAGCCTGAACCGTGGGATCTCTGGAAACACCATATATTTT. Its translation: CASSLNRGISGNTIYF.

This chain connects TRBV21-1 to TRBJ1-1; the table's TRBD1 call for D was not verified on the DNA. TRBV21-1 is tagged as a pseudogene. The CDR3 is made up of 12 amino acids. The CDR3: CASRQKHTEAFF. The CDR3 DNA follows: TGTGCCAGCAGACAGAAACACACTGAAGCTTTCTTT.

For this clone: This sample also contains other DNA sequences that code for the same CDR3. The V and J genes are TRBV7-9 and TRBJ1-5, with a weak D call TRBD1 (6 bases). Germline assignment: CDR1 SEHNR and CDR2 FQNEAQ (reference sequence). Trimming left V 5 bases short and J 2 bases short, with 13 bases between. The CDR3 consists of 15 residues. The CDR3 region is CASSPPGAGNQPQHF. The CDR3 bases are TGTGCCAGCAGCCCACCGGGGGCAGGCAATCAGCCCCAGCATTTT.

This chain links TRBV6-2 or TRBV6-3 with TRBJ2-2; maybe TRBD1 (5 bases). V was cut by 0 bases and J by 1 base, with 15 bases left in between. Germline V gene sequence: CDR1 MNHEY, CDR2 SVGEGT. The length of the CDR3 is 18 residues. The CDR3 sequence is CASSYSKGWGLNTGELFF. CDR3 nucleotides: TGTGCCAGCAGTTACTCGAAGGGGTGGGGCCTGAACACCGGGGAGCTGTTTTTT.

To note about this clone: Other DNA sequences in the same sample also yield this CDR3. The chain joins TRBV9 to TRBJ2-7, with D perhaps matching TRBD2 (5 bases). This CDR3 spans 11 amino acids. The V gene's germline CDR1 is SGDLS and CDR2 YYNGEE. V was shortened by 3 bases and J by 4 bases, with 5 bases between the two germline ends. The CDR3 region has the DNA TGTGCCAGCAGCGCGGGGTACGAGCAGTACTTC. Translation gives CASSAGYEQYF.

This chain connects TRBV5-1 to TRBJ2-1; TRBD1 might be the D (6 bases). The CDR3 has 17 amino acids. Looked up from germline, CDR1 is SGHRS and CDR2 is YFSETQ. Trimming took off 4 bases at V and 0 bases at J, with 17 bases between the two ends. The CDR3 sequence: CASSKSYGQTSYNEQFF. DNA for the CDR3: TGCGCCAGCAGCAAATCCTACGGACAGACCTCCTACAATGAGCAGTTCTTC.